The sequence of this TCR beta chain was determined in a study of response to subunit inactivated influenza vaccine. Overall study results and limits: With each seasonal influenza vaccination, the authors suggested, few new T cells are recruited.

Using its own MiXCR run on the RT-PCR reads, TCRdb lists one record per CDR3 protein. The sample shows under 850,000 distinct CDR3 sequences, around a sixth of them seen only once. Concerning this clonotype: What it recognizes is unknown.

Germline loops: CDR1 SQVTM, CDR2 ANQGSEA. The length of the CDR3 is 11 residues. Trimming took 7 bases from V and 7 from J, leaving 13 bases between them. The specimen was PBMCs from blood, collected about 5 days after vaccination. The TCR was taken from a man between 45 and 60 years old who received an inactivated influenza vaccine. V is TRBV29-1 and J is TRBJ2-5; a possible D gene is TRBD1 (6 bases). The CDR3 loop is CSGQVDTTQYF. The CDR3 nucleotides read TGCAGCGGACAGGTAGACACGACCCAGTACTTC.